This T cell receptor (beta chain) was recorded in a study of shared clonotypes between healthy human individuals. Study results and limitations: It was observed that around 5% of naive CD4 clonotypes were shared across a few donors. Unshared clonotypes carried lower generation probabilities than those common to all four donors.

TCRdb's table, derived via immunoSEQ multiplex PCR, lists solely in-frame clones and lacks some. This repertoire shows about 590,000 clones, 95% found once; its top ten account for around 0.11%. On this clone itself: The antigen is unknown.

CD45RO-negative, CCR7-selected cells formed the naive CD8 fraction, which excluded terminally differentiated effector memory CD45RA+ cells. None of the donors, who were healthy HIV-negative adults, had recently had acute infections or vaccinations. This CDR3 has 14 residues. Trimming stripped 6 bases from V and 4 bases from J, with 13 bases between. The germline CDR1 and CDR2 sequences are MNHEY and SMNVEV (reference sequence). The V gene is TRBV27, the J gene TRBJ1-5; D unclear. Source material: naive CD8+ T cells sorted from blood. This TCR came from a woman between 25 and 40 years old in good health. The CDR3, as DNA: TGTGCCAGCAGCCCGGGTGTGGGGAATCAGCCCCAGCATTTT. Amino acid sequence: CASSPGVGNQPQHF.